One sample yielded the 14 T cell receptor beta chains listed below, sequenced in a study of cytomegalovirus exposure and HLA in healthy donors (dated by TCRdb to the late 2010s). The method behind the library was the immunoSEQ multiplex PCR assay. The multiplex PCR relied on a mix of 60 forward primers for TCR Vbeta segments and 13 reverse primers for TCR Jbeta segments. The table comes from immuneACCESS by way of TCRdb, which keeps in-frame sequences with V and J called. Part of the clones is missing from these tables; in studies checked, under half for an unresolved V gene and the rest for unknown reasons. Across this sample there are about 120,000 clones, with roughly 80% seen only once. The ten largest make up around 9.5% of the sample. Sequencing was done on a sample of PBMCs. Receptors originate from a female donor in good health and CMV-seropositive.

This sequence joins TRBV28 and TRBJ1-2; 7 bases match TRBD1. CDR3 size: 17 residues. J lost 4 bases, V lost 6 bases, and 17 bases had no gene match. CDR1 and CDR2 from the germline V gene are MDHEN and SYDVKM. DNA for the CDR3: TGTGCCAGCAGCTACTCCCACCGGGACAGTCGGGGCTATGGCTACACCTTC. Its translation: CASSYSHRDSRGYGYTF.

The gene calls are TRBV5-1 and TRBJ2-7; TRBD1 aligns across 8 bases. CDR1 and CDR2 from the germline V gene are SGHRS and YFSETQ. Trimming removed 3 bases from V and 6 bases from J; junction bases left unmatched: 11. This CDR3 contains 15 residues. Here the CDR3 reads CASSWAQGASVEQYF. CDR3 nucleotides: TGCGCCAGCAGCTGGGCCCAGGGGGCTTCTGTCGAGCAGTACTTC.

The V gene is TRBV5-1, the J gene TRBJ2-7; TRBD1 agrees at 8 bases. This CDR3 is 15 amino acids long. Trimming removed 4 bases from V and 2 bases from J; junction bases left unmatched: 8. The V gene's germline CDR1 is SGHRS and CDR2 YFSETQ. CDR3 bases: TGCGCCAGCAGCCCGGCCGGGGACAGGCCCTACGAGCAGTACTTC. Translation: CASSPAGDRPYEQYF. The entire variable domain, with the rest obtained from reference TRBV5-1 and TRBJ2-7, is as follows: KAGVTQTPRYLIKTRGQQVTLSCSPISGHRSVSWYQQTPGQGLQFLFEYFSETQRNKGNFPGRFSGRQFSNSRSEMNVSTLELGDSALYLCASSPAGDRPYEQYFGPGTRLTVT.

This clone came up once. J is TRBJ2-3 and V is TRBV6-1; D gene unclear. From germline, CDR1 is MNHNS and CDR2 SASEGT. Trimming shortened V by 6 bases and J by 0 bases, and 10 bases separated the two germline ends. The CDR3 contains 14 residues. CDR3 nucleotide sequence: TGTGCCAGCAGCGCGGTGCCGAGCACAGATACGCAGTATTTT. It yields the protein CASSAVPSTDTQYF.

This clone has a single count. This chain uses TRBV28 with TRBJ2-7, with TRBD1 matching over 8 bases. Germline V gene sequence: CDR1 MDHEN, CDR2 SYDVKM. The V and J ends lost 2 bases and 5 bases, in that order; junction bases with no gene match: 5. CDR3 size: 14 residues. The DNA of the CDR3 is TGTGCCAGCAGTTTAGGGGACAGGCACAACGAGCAGTACTTC. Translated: CASSLGDRHNEQYF.

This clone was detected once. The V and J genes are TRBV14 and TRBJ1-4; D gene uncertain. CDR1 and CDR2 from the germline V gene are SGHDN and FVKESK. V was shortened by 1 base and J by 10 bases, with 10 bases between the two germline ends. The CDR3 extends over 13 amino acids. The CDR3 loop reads CASSQAGSGKLFF. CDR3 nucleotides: TGTGCCAGCAGCCAAGCGGGAAGCGGAAAACTGTTTTTT. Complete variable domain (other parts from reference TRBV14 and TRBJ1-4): EAGVTQFPSHSVIEKGQTVTLRCDPISGHDNLYWYRRVMGKEIKFLLHFVKESKQDESGMPNNRFLAERTGGTYSTLKVQPAELEDSGVYFCASSQAGSGKLFFGSGTQLSVL.

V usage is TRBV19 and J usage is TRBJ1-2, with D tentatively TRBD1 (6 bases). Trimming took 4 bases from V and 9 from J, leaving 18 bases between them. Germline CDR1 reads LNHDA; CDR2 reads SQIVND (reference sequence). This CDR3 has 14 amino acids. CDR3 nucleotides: TGTGCCAGTAGTACCACCGGGACAAGGATAAGCTACACCTTC. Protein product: CASSTTGTRISYTF.

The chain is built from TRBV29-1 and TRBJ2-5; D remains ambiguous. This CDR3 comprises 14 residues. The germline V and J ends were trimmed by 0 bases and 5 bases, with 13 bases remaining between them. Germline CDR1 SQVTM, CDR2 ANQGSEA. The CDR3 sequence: CSVEDGRERETQYF. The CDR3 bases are TGCAGCGTTGAAGATGGCCGAGAGAGGGAGACCCAGTACTTC.

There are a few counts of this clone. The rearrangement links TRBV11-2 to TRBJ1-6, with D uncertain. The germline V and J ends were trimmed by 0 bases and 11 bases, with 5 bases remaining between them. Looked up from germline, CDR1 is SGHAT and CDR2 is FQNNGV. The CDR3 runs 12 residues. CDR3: CASSLDLAPLHF. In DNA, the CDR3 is TGTGCCAGCAGCTTAGATCTAGCACCCCTCCACTTT.

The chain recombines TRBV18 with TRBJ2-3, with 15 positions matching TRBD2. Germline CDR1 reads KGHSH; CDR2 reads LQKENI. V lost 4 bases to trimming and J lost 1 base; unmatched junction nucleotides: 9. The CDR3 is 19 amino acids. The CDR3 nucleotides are TGTGCCAGCTCACAACAGGGGACTAGCGGGGGGACAGGCACAGATACGCAGTATTTT. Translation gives CASSQQGTSGGTGTDTQYF.

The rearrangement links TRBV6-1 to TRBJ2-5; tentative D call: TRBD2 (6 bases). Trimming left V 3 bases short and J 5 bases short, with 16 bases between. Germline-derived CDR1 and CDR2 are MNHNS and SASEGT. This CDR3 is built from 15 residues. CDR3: CASSDEIAAGETQYF. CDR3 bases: TGTGCCAGCAGTGACGAAATAGCGGCCGGTGAGACCCAGTACTTC.

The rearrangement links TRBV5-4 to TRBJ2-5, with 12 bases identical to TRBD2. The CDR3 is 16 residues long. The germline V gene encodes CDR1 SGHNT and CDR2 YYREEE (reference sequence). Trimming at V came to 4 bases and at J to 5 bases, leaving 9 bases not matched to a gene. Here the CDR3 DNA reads TGTGCCAGCAGCACCGCTCTAGCGGGGGGGCAGGAGACCCAGTACTTC. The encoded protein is CASSTALAGGQETQYF.

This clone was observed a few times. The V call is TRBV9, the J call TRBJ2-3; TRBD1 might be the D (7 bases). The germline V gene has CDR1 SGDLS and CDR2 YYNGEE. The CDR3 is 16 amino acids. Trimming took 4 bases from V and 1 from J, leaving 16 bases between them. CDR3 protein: CASSPRRGQRTDTQYF. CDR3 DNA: TGTGCCAGCAGCCCCCGGAGGGGGCAACGCACAGATACGCAGTATTTT.

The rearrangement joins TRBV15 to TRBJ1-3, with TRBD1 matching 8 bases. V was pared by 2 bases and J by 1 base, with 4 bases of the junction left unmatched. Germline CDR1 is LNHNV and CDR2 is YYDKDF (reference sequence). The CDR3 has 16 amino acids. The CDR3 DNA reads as TGTGCCACCAGCAGACAGCAGGGGGCTTCTGGAAACACCATATATTTT. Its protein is CATSRQQGASGNTIYF.